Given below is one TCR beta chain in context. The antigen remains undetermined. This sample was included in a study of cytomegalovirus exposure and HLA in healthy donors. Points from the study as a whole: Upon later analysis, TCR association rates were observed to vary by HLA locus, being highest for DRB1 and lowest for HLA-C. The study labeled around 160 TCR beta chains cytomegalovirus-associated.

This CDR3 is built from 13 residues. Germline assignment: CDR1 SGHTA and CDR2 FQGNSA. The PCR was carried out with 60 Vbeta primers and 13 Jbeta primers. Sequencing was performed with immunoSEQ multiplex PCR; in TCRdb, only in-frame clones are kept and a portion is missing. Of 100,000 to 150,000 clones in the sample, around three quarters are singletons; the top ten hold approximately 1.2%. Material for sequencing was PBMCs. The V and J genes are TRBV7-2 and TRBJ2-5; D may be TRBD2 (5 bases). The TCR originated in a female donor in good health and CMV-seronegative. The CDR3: CYIRRLRWETQYF. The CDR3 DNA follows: TGTTACATCCGGAGACTACGTTGGGAGACCCAGTACTTC.